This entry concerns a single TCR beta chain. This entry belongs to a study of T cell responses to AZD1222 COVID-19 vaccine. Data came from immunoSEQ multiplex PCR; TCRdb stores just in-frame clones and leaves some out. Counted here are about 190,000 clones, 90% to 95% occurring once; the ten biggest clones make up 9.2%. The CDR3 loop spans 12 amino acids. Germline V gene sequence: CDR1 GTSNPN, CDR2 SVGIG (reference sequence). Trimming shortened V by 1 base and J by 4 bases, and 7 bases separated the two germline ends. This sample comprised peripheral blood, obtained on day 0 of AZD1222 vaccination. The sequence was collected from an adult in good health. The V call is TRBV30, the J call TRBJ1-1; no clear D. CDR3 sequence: CAWSGGFTEAFF. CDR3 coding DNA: TGTGCCTGGAGTGGCGGATTCACTGAAGCTTTCTTT.